This T cell receptor (beta chain) was sequenced in a study of human T cells and chemical hapten exposure. About the research overall: Weekly diphenylcyclopropenone doses were given to patients' scalps across the approximately 25-week study. Study-wide results and limits: The study found expanded TCRs formed significantly more large CDR3 similarity clusters than controls.

This clonotype occurred many times. The antigen remains unidentified. The time point here: patch test 3, about 24 weeks after DPC sensitization. This sample's treatment: therapeutic diphenylcyclopropenone sensitization with weekly scalp DPC. This CDR3 is built from 15 residues. Germline V CDR1 and CDR2: LGHNA, YSLEER. V was cut by 0 bases and J by 2 bases, with 11 bases left in between. MiXCR was run by TCRdb on the RACE reads, yielding one entry per CDR3 protein. The sample lists 70,000 or so distinct CDR3 sequences, 11% seen once, with roughly 1.3% in the top ten. Sequenced here: whole blood, sampled in connection with sensitization to the hapten diphenylcyclopropenone (DPC). This chain joins TRBV4-3 and TRBJ2-7; D not certain. This clonotype was sampled from a woman aged 50 to 60 with alopecia areata. Some clones in this sample may be carry-over from other donors' samples. Here the CDR3 DNA reads TGCGCCAGCAGCCAAGATCGGGCCGGGCCCTACGAGCAGTACTTC. Its translation is CASSQDRAGPYEQYF.